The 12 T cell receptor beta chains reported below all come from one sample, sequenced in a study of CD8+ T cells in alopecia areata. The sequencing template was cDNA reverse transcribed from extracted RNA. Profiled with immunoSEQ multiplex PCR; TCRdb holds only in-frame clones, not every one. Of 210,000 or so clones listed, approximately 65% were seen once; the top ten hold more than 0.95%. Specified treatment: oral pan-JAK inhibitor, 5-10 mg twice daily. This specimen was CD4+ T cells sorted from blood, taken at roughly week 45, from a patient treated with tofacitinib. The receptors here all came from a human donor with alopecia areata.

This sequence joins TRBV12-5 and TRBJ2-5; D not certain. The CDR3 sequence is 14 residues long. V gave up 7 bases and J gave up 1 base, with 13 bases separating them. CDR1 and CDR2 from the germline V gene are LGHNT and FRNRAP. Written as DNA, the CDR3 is TGTGCTAGTGTTCAGACCGGCCGCCAAGAGACCCAGTACTTC. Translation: CASVQTGRQETQYF.

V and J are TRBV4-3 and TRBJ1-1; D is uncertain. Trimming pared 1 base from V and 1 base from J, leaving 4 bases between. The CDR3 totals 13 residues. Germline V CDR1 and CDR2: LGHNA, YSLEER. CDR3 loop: CASSQARNTEAFF. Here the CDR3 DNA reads TGCGCCAGCAGCCAAGCCCGGAACACTGAAGCTTTCTTT.

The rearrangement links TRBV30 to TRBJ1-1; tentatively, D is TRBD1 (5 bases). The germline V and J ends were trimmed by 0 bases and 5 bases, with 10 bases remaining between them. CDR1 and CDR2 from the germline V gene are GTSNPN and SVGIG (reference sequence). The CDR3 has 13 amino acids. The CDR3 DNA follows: TGTGCCTGGAGTGTGGGGGGAGAGACTGAAGCTTTCTTT. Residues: CAWSVGGETEAFF. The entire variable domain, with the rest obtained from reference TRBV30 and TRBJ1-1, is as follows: SQTIHQWPATLVQPVGSPLSLECTVEGTSNPNLYWYRQAAGRGLQLLFYSVGIGQISSEVPQNLSASRPQDRQFILSSKKLLLSDSGFYLCAWSVGGETEAFFGQGTRLTVV.

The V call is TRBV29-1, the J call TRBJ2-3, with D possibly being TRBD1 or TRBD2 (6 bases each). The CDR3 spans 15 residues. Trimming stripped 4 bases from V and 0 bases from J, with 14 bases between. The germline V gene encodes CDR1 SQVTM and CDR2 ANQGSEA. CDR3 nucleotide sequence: TGCAGCGTTGTTTTGGGGGGCCTAAGCACAGATACGCAGTATTTT. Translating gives CSVVLGGLSTDTQYF.

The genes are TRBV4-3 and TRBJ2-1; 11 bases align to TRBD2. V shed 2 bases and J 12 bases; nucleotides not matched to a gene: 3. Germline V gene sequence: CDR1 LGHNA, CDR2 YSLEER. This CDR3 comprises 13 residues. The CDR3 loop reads CASSQNSGGVQFF. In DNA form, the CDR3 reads TGCGCCAGCAGCCAAAATAGCGGGGGGGTGCAGTTCTTC.

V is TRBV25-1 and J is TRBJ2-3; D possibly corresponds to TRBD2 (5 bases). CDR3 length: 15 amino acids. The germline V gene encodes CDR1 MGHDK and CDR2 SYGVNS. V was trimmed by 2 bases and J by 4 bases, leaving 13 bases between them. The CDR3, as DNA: TGTGCCAGCAGTGAAGGGCGGAGGAGCCCAGATACGCAGTATTTT. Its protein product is CASSEGRRSPDTQYF.

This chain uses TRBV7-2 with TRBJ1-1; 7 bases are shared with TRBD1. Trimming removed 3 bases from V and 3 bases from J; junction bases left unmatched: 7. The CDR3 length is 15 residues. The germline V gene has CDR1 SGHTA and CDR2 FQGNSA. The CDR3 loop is CASSFHRGGDTEAFF. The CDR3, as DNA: TGTGCCAGCAGCTTCCACAGGGGAGGGGACACTGAAGCTTTCTTT. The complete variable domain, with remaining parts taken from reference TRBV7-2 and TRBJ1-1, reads GAGVSQSPSNKVTEKGKDVELRCDPISGHTALYWYRQSLGQGLEFLIYFQGNSAPDKSGLPSDRFSAERTGGSVSTLTIQRTQQEDSAVYLCASSFHRGGDTEAFFGQGTRLTVV.

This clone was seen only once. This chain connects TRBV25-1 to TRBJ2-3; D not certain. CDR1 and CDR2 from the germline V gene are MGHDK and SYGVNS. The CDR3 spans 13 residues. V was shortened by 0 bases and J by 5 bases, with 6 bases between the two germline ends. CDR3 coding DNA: TGTGCCAGCAGTGAATACCCGGGAGATACGCAGTATTTT. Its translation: CASSEYPGDTQYF.

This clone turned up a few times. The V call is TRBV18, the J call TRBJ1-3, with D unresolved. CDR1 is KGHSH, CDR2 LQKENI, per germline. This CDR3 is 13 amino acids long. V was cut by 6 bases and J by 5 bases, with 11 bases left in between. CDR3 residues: CASSANERNTIYF. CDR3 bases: TGTGCCAGCTCGGCGAACGAGAGAAACACCATATATTTT. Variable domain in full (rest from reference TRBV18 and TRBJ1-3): NAGVMQNPRHLVRRRGQEARLRCSPMKGHSHVYWYRQLPEEGLKFMVYLQKENIIDESGMPKERFSAEFPKEGPSILRIQQVVRGDSAAYFCASSANERNTIYFGEGSWLTVV.

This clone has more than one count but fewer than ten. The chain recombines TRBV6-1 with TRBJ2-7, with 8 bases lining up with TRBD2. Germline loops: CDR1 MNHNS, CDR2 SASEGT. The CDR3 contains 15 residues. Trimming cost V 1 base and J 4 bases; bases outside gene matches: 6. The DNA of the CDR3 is TGTGCCAGCAGTGAAGGGCCGGGGGGGCTTTACGAGCAGTACTTC. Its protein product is CASSEGPGGLYEQYF.

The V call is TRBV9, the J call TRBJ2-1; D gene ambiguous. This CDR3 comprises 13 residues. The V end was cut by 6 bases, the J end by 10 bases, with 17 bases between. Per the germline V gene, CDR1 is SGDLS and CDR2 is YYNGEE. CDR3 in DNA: TGTGCCAGCAACCCCAAGACGGTGGACGAGCAGTTCTTC. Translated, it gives CASNPKTVDEQFF.

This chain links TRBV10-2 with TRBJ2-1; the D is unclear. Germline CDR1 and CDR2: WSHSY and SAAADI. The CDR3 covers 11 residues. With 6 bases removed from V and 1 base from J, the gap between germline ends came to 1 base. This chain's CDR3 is CASRSYNEQFF. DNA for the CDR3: TGCGCCAGCAGATCCTACAATGAGCAGTTCTTC.